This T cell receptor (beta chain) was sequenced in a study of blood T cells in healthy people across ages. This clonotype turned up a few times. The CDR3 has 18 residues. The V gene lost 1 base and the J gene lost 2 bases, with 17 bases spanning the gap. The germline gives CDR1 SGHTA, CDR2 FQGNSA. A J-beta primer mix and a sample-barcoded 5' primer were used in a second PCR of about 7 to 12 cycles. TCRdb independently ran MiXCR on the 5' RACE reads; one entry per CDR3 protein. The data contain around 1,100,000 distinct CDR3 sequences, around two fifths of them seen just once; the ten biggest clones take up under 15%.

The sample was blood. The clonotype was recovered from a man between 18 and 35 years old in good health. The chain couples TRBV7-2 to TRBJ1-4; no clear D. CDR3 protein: CASSLGTIGKWTNEKLFF. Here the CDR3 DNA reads TGTGCCAGCAGCTTAGGGACGATCGGGAAATGGACTAATGAAAAACTGTTTTTT.